This passage covers 24 T cell receptor beta chains from one sample sequenced in a study of OX40 agonist ivuxolimab in advanced cancers. Sequenced by immunoSEQ multiplex PCR; TCRdb stores in-frame clones only, minus some. The sample lists 130,000 or so clones; about nine tenths were seen once. This specimen consisted of CD4+ or CD8+ T cells sorted from blood, obtained in a trial of the OX40 agonist ivuxolimab. These receptors all come from an adult with an advanced solid tumor such as melanoma, head and neck, liver or kidney cancer.

The J gene is TRBJ1-4, the V gene TRBV13; D is perhaps TRBD1 (5 bases). CDR1 and CDR2 (germline): PRHDT, FYEKMQ (reference sequence). The CDR3 covers 14 residues. The V and J ends lost 2 bases and 4 bases respectively, with 8 bases between them. CDR3 loop: CASSLWGINEKLFF. CDR3 coding DNA: TGTGCCAGCAGCTTATGGGGGATTAATGAAAAACTGTTTTTT.

The chain is built from TRBV9 and TRBJ1-2; D remains ambiguous. This CDR3 contains 13 residues. V shed 5 bases and J shed 4 bases, with 12 bases lying between them. Per the germline V gene, CDR1 is SGDLS and CDR2 is YYNGEE. CDR3 sequence (DNA): TGTGCCAGCAGAAAAGGACCCAGCTATGGCTACACCTTC. Its protein product is CASRKGPSYGYTF. Full variable domain (remainder filled in from reference TRBV9 and TRBJ1-2): DSGVTQTPKHLITATGQRVTLRCSPRSGDLSVYWYQQSLDQGLQFLIQYYNGEERAKGNILERFSAQQFPDLHSELNLSSLELGDSALYFCASRKGPSYGYTFGSGTRLTVV.

V usage is TRBV15 and J usage is TRBJ2-7; 7 positions match TRBD2. The CDR3 extends over 15 amino acids. Trimming cost V 0 bases and J 4 bases; bases outside gene matches: 6. Germline loops: CDR1 LNHNV, CDR2 YYDKDF (reference sequence). As DNA, the CDR3 is TGTGCCACCAGCAGAGATCTAAGCGGGAATTACGAGCAGTACTTC. This codes for CATSRDLSGNYEQYF.

The chain has TRBV6-5 and TRBJ2-1; no firm D call. The CDR3 length is 12 residues. Germline CDR1 is MNHEY and CDR2 is SVGAGI. CDR3 amino acids: CVSTGYYNEQFF. In DNA, the CDR3 is TGTGTGTCTACCGGGTACTACAATGAGCAGTTCTTC.

The chain has TRBV7-9 and TRBJ1-1, with 7 bases lining up with TRBD1. J was trimmed by 7 bases and V by 5 bases; bases with no gene match: 7. This CDR3 comprises 13 residues. CDR1 is SEHNR and CDR2 is FQNEAQ in the germline V gene (reference sequence). The DNA for the CDR3 is TGTGCCAGCAGCCTGGGACAGAGGAGTGAAGCTTTCTTT. This sequence encodes CASSLGQRSEAFF.

V and J are TRBV7-6 and TRBJ2-7; 7 bases are a match to TRBD2. The CDR3 extends over 13 amino acids. Germline lookup yields CDR1 SGHVS and CDR2 FNYEAQ. V was clipped by 4 bases and J by 2 bases; unmatched bases: 2. DNA of the CDR3: TGTGCCAGCAGCTCAGCGGGGCCCTACGAGCAGTACTTC. It encodes CASSSAGPYEQYF.

V gene TRBV28 combines with J gene TRBJ2-5, with TRBD1 matching 8 bases. The CDR3 sequence is 12 residues long. Germline CDR1 and CDR2: MDHEN and SYDVKM. V dropped 5 bases and J dropped 7; count of bases not matched to a gene: 3. The CDR3 DNA reads as TGTGCCAGCAGTGGGACAGGAGGGACCCAGTACTTC. This codes for CASSGTGGTQYF. The full variable domain, its missing parts supplied by reference TRBV28 and TRBJ2-5, is DVKVTQSSRYLVKRTGEKVFLECVQDMDHENMFWYRQDPGLGLRLIYFSYDVKMKEKGDIPEGYSVSREKKERFSLILESASTNQTSMYLCASSGTGGTQYFGPGTRLLVL.

This clone came up once. The J gene is TRBJ2-7, the V gene TRBV2; weak D call: TRBD1 (5 bases). The CDR3 runs to 11 residues. The ends were cut back, 4 bases at V and 7 bases at J, with 8 bases in the middle. From germline, CDR1 is SNHLY and CDR2 FYNNEI. CDR3 loop: CASSGKGEQYF. For the CDR3, the DNA is TGTGCCAGCAGTGGTAAGGGGGAGCAGTACTTC.

This rearrangement joins TRBV9 to TRBJ2-3, with 10 bases lining up with TRBD2. The V gene's germline CDR1 is SGDLS and CDR2 YYNGEE. This CDR3 has 16 amino acids. V shed 3 bases and J 6 bases; nucleotides not matched to a gene: 10. CDR3 residues: CASSDRAGGPVDTQYF. The CDR3 region has the DNA TGTGCCAGCAGCGACCGAGCGGGAGGGCCGGTTGATACGCAGTATTTT.

The V gene is TRBV27, the J gene TRBJ1-2; weak D call: TRBD1 (5 bases). V was pared by 0 bases and J by 4 bases, with 18 bases between. The CDR3 has 17 residues. Germline lookup yields CDR1 MNHEY and CDR2 SMNVEV (reference sequence). The CDR3 is CASSLSERQGWRYGYTF. The CDR3 DNA reads TGTGCCAGCAGTTTATCGGAGCGGCAGGGATGGCGCTATGGCTACACCTTC.

The rearrangement uses TRBV7-2 and TRBJ2-1; D gene ambiguous. This CDR3 contains 15 residues. The germline V gene has CDR1 SGHTA and CDR2 FQGNSA. V was shortened by 5 bases and J by 5 bases, with 16 bases between the two germline ends. This CDR3 reads CASSGQIPRDNEQFF. DNA for the CDR3: TGTGCCAGCAGCGGTCAGATACCTAGAGACAATGAGCAGTTCTTC.

The rearrangement joins TRBV7-9 to TRBJ1-1; D remains ambiguous. V lost 6 bases to trimming and J lost 3 bases, with 5 bases between them. The CDR3 length is 11 residues. From germline, CDR1 is SEHNR and CDR2 FQNEAQ (reference sequence). The CDR3 DNA sequence: TGTGCCAGCAGGGTGGACACTGAAGCTTTCTTT. Translated: CASRVDTEAFF.

This clone was counted only a few times. Additional DNA sequences in this sample encode the identical CDR3. This CDR3 is CAWSGGRETQYF. In DNA, the CDR3 is TGTGCCTGGAGTGGAGGGCGAGAGACCCAGTACTTC. The chain combines TRBV30 with TRBJ2-5; D perhaps matches TRBD2 (5 bases). V lost 1 base to trimming and J lost 4 bases, with 7 bases between them. Per germline, CDR1 GTSNPN and CDR2 SVGIG (reference sequence). The CDR3 has 12 amino acids. Complete variable domain (other parts from reference TRBV30 and TRBJ2-5): SQTIHQWPATLVQPVGSPLSLECTVEGTSNPNLYWYRQAAGRGLQLLFYSVGIGQISSEVPQNLSASRPQDRQFILSSKKLLLSDSGFYLCAWSGGRETQYFGPGTRLLVL.

The chain recombines TRBV28 with TRBJ2-7; a possible D gene is TRBD1 (5 bases). With 7 bases removed from V and 0 bases from J, the gap between germline ends came to 10 bases. The CDR3 is 13 residues long. CDR1 is MDHEN and CDR2 is SYDVKM in the germline V gene. The CDR3 sequence is CASTLGLSYEQYF. The DNA for the CDR3 is TGTGCCAGCACCTTGGGGCTCTCCTACGAGCAGTACTTC.

The J gene is TRBJ2-6, the V gene TRBV28; TRBD1 matches at 9 bases. V was clipped by 5 bases and J by 8 bases; unmatched bases: 10. CDR3 size: 16 residues. Germline V CDR1 and CDR2: MDHEN, SYDVKM. CDR3 sequence (DNA): TGTGCCAGCAGTCCACCGGGACAGGGAACAACCAACGTCCTGACTTTC. Translation: CASSPPGQGTTNVLTF.

The gene calls are TRBV28 and TRBJ2-7, with D maybe TRBD1 (5 bases). Germline V gene lookup returns CDR1 MDHEN and CDR2 SYDVKM. V dropped 5 bases and J dropped 3 bases, with 8 bases sitting between them. CDR3 length equals 12 residues. CDR3 nucleotides: TGTGCCAGCAGTGGAGACAGCTACGAGCAGTACTTC. This gives the protein CASSGDSYEQYF.

This clone was observed a single time. The chain is built from TRBV5-4 and TRBJ2-4, with 7 bases fitting TRBD1. The CDR3 loop spans 14 amino acids. The germline CDR1 and CDR2 sequences are SGHNT and YYREEE (reference sequence). With V trimmed by 0 bases and J by 4 bases, 1 base remained unmatched. For the CDR3, the DNA is TGTGCCAGCAGCTTGGGACAGGGAAAAAACATTCAGTACTTC. Amino acids: CASSLGQGKNIQYF.

Only one count was recorded for this clone. The chain is built from TRBV6-5 and TRBJ1-5; D gene ambiguous. V lost 2 bases, J lost 0 bases, and 5 bases lay in between. The CDR3 sequence is 14 residues long. Germline V CDR1 and CDR2: MNHEY, SVGAGI. CDR3 DNA sequence: TGTGCCAGCAGTTACCTTATTAGCAATCAGCCCCAGCATTTT. This codes for CASSYLISNQPQHF.

V usage is TRBV28 and J usage is TRBJ2-1; 9 bases map to TRBD2. V lost 5 bases and J lost 9; bases outside the gene matches: 8. Germline V gene data show CDR1 as MDHEN and CDR2 as SYDVKM. The CDR3 consists of 14 residues. CDR3: CASSLGTSSAEQFF. DNA of the CDR3: TGTGCCAGCAGTCTAGGGACTAGCTCCGCTGAGCAGTTCTTC.

This clone was observed once. The genes are TRBV5-1 and TRBJ1-1; D not resolved. Trimming took off 2 bases at V and 6 bases at J, with 8 bases between the two ends. CDR1 is SGHRS and CDR2 is YFSETQ in the germline V gene. The CDR3 is 12 amino acids. In DNA, the CDR3 is TGCGCCAGCAGCTTTAGGCGCCCTGAAGCTTTCTTT. Its protein product is CASSFRRPEAFF.

CDR3 in amino acids: CASSPGPSREAFF. CDR3 bases: TGTGCCAGCTCACCCGGACCGTCCCGTGAAGCTTTCTTT. This chain connects TRBV18 to TRBJ1-1, with D unclear. CDR3 length equals 13 residues. Germline V lookup: CDR1 KGHSH, CDR2 LQKENI. The germline V and J ends were trimmed by 3 bases and 7 bases, with 12 bases remaining between them.

The rearrangement joins TRBV27 to TRBJ2-7; TRBD1 is a possible D gene (6 bases). CDR1 and CDR2 (germline): MNHEY, SMNVEV (reference sequence). The CDR3 loop spans 15 amino acids. The V end was cut by 7 bases, the J end by 2 bases, with 18 bases between. CDR3 bases: TGTGCCAGCACCACCGGGACATCCTACCCCTACGAGCAGTACTTC. Encoded protein: CASTTGTSYPYEQYF.

CDR3 residues: CASSYGQGANTGELFF. CDR3 DNA: TGTGCCAGCAGTTACGGCCAGGGGGCAAACACCGGGGAGCTGTTTTTT. The chain employs TRBV6-5 and TRBJ2-2, with 8 bases that match TRBD1. The CDR3 runs 16 residues. Germline V gene data show CDR1 as MNHEY and CDR2 as SVGAGI. V shed 2 bases and J 2 bases; nucleotides not matched to a gene: 4.

This clone has a single count. V is TRBV18 and J is TRBJ1-1; TRBD1 is a possible D gene (5 bases). There are 16 residues in the CDR3. The ends were cut back, 2 bases at V and 4 bases at J, with 17 bases in the middle. Germline CDR1 reads KGHSH; CDR2 reads LQKENI. CDR3 in amino acids: CASSPFGLHQGTEAFF. Written as DNA, the CDR3 is TGTGCCAGCTCACCATTTGGGCTACACCAGGGCACTGAAGCTTTCTTT.